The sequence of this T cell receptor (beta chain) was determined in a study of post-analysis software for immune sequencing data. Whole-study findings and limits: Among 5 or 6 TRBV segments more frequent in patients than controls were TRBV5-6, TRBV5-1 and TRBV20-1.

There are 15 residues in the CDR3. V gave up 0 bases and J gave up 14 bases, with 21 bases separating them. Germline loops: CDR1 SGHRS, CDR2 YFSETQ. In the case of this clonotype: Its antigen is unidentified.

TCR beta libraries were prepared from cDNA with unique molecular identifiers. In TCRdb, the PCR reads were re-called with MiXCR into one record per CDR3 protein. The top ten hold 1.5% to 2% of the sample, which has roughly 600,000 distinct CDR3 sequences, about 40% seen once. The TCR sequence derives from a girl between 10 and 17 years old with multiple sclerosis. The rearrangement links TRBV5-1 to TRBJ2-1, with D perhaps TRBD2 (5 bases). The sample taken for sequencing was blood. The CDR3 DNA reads TGCGCCAGCAGCTTGGTACTAGGTGAGGGAGCGATAAAGTTCTTC. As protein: CASSLVLGEGAIKFF.